The 12 T cell receptor beta chains in this list originate from one sample, sequenced in a study of T and B cells in COVID-19 patients. BIOMED2 TRB-A/B primer pools were used in multiplex TRB PCR. A single record per CDR3 protein comes from TCRdb applying MiXCR to the multiplex PCR reads. This sample has roughly 5,100 distinct CDR3 sequences, with 21% found just once. Each TRB amplification used about 220-500 ng of genomic DNA from blood. The sequenced sample was blood. The receptors originated from a human donor with active COVID-19.

This clonotype is deemed large (0.1 to 1%). The chain links TRBV29-1 to TRBJ2-2, with 7 nucleotides matching TRBD2. Germline assignment: CDR1 SQVTM and CDR2 ANQGSEA. V was pared by 6 bases and J by 7 bases, with 8 bases of the junction left unmatched. The CDR3 runs to 13 residues. The DNA for the CDR3 is TGCAGCGTGGGAGGGCTGACCTTCGGGGAGCTGTTTTTT. It is translated as CSVGGLTFGELFF.

This clonotype is medium-sized. V usage is TRBV6-5 and J usage is TRBJ2-1, with 10 nucleotides matching TRBD2. V gave up 2 bases and J gave up 8 bases; unmatched junction bases: 6. The CDR3 sequence is 15 residues long. Germline lookup yields CDR1 MNHEY and CDR2 SVGAGI. CDR3 nucleotides: TGTGCCAGCAGTTACGGAGCGGGAGGGCCTGATGAGCAGTTCTTC. Translated, it gives CASSYGAGGPDEQFF.

This clonotype is labeled as medium-sized. The chain couples TRBV5-6 to TRBJ2-1; D gene uncertain. V lost 1 base to trimming and J lost 0 bases, with 11 bases between them. CDR3 length: 16 residues. The germline gives CDR1 SGHDT, CDR2 YYEEEE. In nucleotides, the CDR3 is TGTGCCAGCAGCTTGCCCCCGGCCAGCTCCTACAATGAGCAGTTCTTC. Its protein is CASSLPPASSYNEQFF.

J is TRBJ2-4 and V is TRBV20-1; TRBD2 matches 8 bases. The trim removed 4 bases at V and 0 bases at J, leaving 8 bases unmatched. Germline CDR1 DFQATT, CDR2 SNEGSKA (reference sequence). The CDR3 consists of 16 residues. The DNA of the CDR3 is TGCAGTGCTAACCTAGCGGGTATACTAGCCAAAAACATTCAGTACTTC. Translation gives CSANLAGILAKNIQYF.

This clonotype is termed large. The gene calls are TRBV29-1 and TRBJ2-3; 10 bases agree with TRBD2. V dropped 7 bases and J dropped 2; count of bases not matched to a gene: 9. The CDR3 contains 15 residues. Per the germline V gene, CDR1 is SQVTM and CDR2 is ANQGSEA. The CDR3 reads CSADGLAGDTDTQYF. CDR3 nucleotides: TGCAGCGCCGACGGGCTAGCGGGGGACACAGATACGCAGTATTTT.

This clonotype is medium-sized by share. V gene TRBV27 combines with J gene TRBJ2-7; 7 bases fit TRBD2. Germline V gene sequence: CDR1 MNHEY, CDR2 SMNVEV (reference sequence). After removal of 2 bases from V and 0 bases from J, the junction contained 10 bases not matched to a gene. The CDR3 is 17 residues long. The CDR3 here is CASSLTVPAGISYEQYF. CDR3 DNA sequence: TGTGCCAGCAGTTTAACGGTCCCAGCGGGGATCTCCTACGAGCAGTACTTC.

By share of the sample, this clonotype is medium-sized. The chain recombines TRBV5-5 with TRBJ1-1, with TRBD1 matching 9 bases. Trimming removed 4 bases from V and 5 bases from J; junction bases left unmatched: 9. CDR3 length: 15 amino acids. Germline assignment: CDR1 SGHKS and CDR2 YYEKEE (reference sequence). The CDR3 region is CASSHPGQGRTEAFF. For the CDR3, the DNA is TGTGCCAGCAGCCATCCTGGACAGGGGAGGACTGAAGCTTTCTTT.

The gene calls are TRBV14 and TRBJ2-1, with D possibly TRBD1 on 6 matching bases. The V end was cut by 1 base, the J end by 8 bases, with 12 bases between. Germline V gene lookup returns CDR1 SGHDN and CDR2 FVKESK. The CDR3 loop spans 14 amino acids. CDR3 sequence reads: CASSQVSGADEQFF. CDR3 nucleotide sequence: TGTGCCAGCAGCCAAGTATCAGGGGCGGATGAGCAGTTCTTC.

V is TRBV10-3 and J is TRBJ1-1; 9 positions agree with TRBD1. The CDR3 totals 14 residues. The junction had 4 bases not matched to a gene; V was cut back by 6 bases and J by 2 bases. From germline, CDR1 is ENHRY and CDR2 SYGVKD. The CDR3, as DNA: TGTGCCATCAGGGGACAGGGACAAAACACTGAAGCTTTCTTT. Protein product: CAIRGQGQNTEAFF.

By frequency in the sample, this clonotype is large (0.1 to 1%). The rearrangement joins TRBV19 to TRBJ2-1; maybe TRBD1 (5 bases). The ends were cut back, 4 bases at V and 4 bases at J, with 11 bases in the middle. The CDR3 is made up of 14 amino acids. Germline loops: CDR1 LNHDA, CDR2 SQIVND (reference sequence). The CDR3 bases are TGTGCCAGTAGTACCCCCGGACAATACAATGAGCAGTTCTTC. Translating it yields CASSTPGQYNEQFF.

This clonotype counts as medium-sized. This chain connects TRBV19 to TRBJ1-6; D remains ambiguous. The CDR3 is 13 residues long. V lost 6 bases and J lost 6, with 9 bases in between. Germline values: CDR1 LNHDA, CDR2 SQIVND (reference sequence). The CDR3, as DNA: TGTGCCAGTAGCGATCAACCTAATTCACCCCTCCACTTT. Protein product: CASSDQPNSPLHF.

By its share, this clonotype is medium-sized. The genes are TRBV18 and TRBJ2-7; D is perhaps TRBD2 (5 bases). In germline, CDR1 is KGHSH, CDR2 LQKENI. With 2 bases removed from V and 4 bases from J, the gap between germline ends came to 12 bases. The CDR3 length is 14 residues. The CDR3 nucleotides read TGTGCCAGCTCACCAGGATATGAGGGTTACGAGCAGTACTTC. This encodes CASSPGYEGYEQYF.